These T cell receptor beta chains were read from a single sample in a study of human T cells and chemical hapten exposure. From the RACE reads, TCRdb called clonotypes with MiXCR, one entry per CDR3 protein. The sample shows 150,000 to 200,000 distinct CDR3 sequences, about 22% of them seen only once. This specimen consisted of whole blood, obtained in connection with sensitization to the hapten diphenylcyclopropenone (DPC). These receptors originate from a woman aged 40 to 49 with alopecia areata. Some clones in this sample may be carry-over from other donors' samples. Both conserved end residues are part of each CDR3. The D gene is left open where the match is weak. Expanded clones are given a class, and other clones once, few, many or no size at all.

>NA|TRBV6-5|NA|TRBJ2-6
CASSPGPSLSGANVLTF
TGTGCCAGCAGCCCGGGACCGTCTCTTTCTGGGGCCAACGTCCTGACTTTC
>NA|TRBV6-2/TRBV6-3|NA|TRBJ2-5
CASSPLTFQETQYF
TGTGCCAGCAGTCCCTTGACCTTCCAAGAGACCCAGTACTTC
>NA|TRBV29-1|NA|TRBJ2-1
CSVPLTAGNEQFF
TGCAGCGTCCCATTAACTGCAGGCAATGAGCAGTTCTTC
>few|TRBV7-2|NA|TRBJ2-1
CASSSSPNTEQFF
TGTGCCAGCAGCTCCTCCCCTAACACTGAGCAGTTCTTC
>NA|TRBV24-1|NA|TRBJ2-5
CATSDNGVETQYF
TGTGCCACCAGTGATAATGGCGTGGAGACCCAGTACTTC
>few|TRBV4-1|NA|TRBJ1-5
CASSQEGTPNQPQHF
TGCGCCAGCAGCCAAGAAGGAACGCCCAATCAGCCCCAGCATTTT
>few|TRBV28|TRBD2|TRBJ2-3
CASSRLLAGGPDTQYF
TGTGCCAGCAGCCGCCTACTAGCGGGAGGGCCGGATACGCAGTATTTT
>NA|TRBV7-2|NA|TRBJ1-1
CASSHPARGSAFF
TGTGCCAGCAGCCACCCAGCCAGGGGTTCGGCTTTCTTT
>few|TRBV7-2|TRBD1|TRBJ2-5
CASSQTGGETQYF
TGTGCCAGCAGCCAGACAGGGGGAGAAACCCAGTACTTC
>few|TRBV20-1|TRBD1|TRBJ2-7
CSASRQGITSYEQYF
TGCAGTGCGAGTAGACAGGGAATTACCTCCTACGAGCAGTACTTC
>NA|TRBV29-1|TRBD1|TRBJ1-5
CSVEGTEGQPQNF
TGCAGCGTTGAGGGGACAGAGGGGCAGCCCCAGAATTTT
>few|TRBV7-9|NA|TRBJ2-1
CASSPLGVEQFF
TGTGCCAGCAGCCCCCTGGGAGTTGAGCAGTTCTTC
>few|TRBV29-1|NA|TRBJ2-7
CSAGQATYEQYF
TGCAGCGCCGGTCAGGCGACCTACGAGCAGTACTTC
>NA|TRBV9|TRBD2|TRBJ2-3
CASSVGTSLSTDTQYF
TGTGCCAGCAGCGTGGGGACTAGCCTCAGCACAGATACGCAGTATTTT
>many|TRBV7-9|NA|TRBJ1-5
CASSPGQFNQPQHF
TGTGCCAGCAGCCCCGGACAGTTTAATCAGCCCCAGCATTTT
>NA|TRBV27|TRBD1|TRBJ1-6
CASSWDRAGSPLHF
TGTGCCAGCAGTTGGGACAGGGCGGGATCACCCCTCCACTTT
>NA|TRBV4-2|NA|TRBJ2-7
CASSQDPTDYEQYF
TGTGCCAGCAGCCAAGACCCGACAGACTACGAGCAGTACTTC
>few|TRBV28|NA|TRBJ2-7
CASSGALSSYEQYF
TGTGCCAGCTCAGGGGCGTTGAGCTCCTACGAGCAGTACTTC
>many|TRBV7-2|TRBD1|TRBJ1-1
CASSPHRGQAFF
TGTGCCAGCAGCCCCCACAGGGGGCAAGCTTTCTTT
>NA|TRBV7-2|NA|TRBJ1-6
CASSSGSGTRIQALHF
TGTGCCAGCAGCTCCGGGTCCGGGACGAGAATTCAGGCCCTCCACTTT